This T cell receptor beta chain was obtained from a study of T-cell memory formation after mild COVID-19. Each CDR3 protein is one row after TCRdb ran MiXCR on the 5' RACE reads. Here the sample spans about 340,000 distinct CDR3 sequences, under 15% being singletons. The sample holds many counts of this clonotype. This receptor was taken from a man aged 18 to 30 who had mild COVID-19 (a few samples of this study predate the infection). Cell type and time point are not known. Specimen: PBMCs or a T cell subset sorted from them (not recorded which).

The CDR3 region has the DNA TGTGCCAGTAGTTCGACTAGCGGGGACTACAATGAGCAGTTCTTC. Protein product: CASSSTSGDYNEQFF. The V and J genes are TRBV19 and TRBJ2-1, with 11 bases matching TRBD2. The germline CDR1 and CDR2 sequences are LNHDA and SQIVND (reference sequence). The CDR3 loop spans 15 amino acids. The trim removed 5 bases at V and 3 bases at J, leaving 3 bases unmatched.